Listed below are T cell receptor beta chains from one sample, sequenced in a study of T cells in Graves' hyperthyroidism and ophthalmopathy. Using its own MiXCR run on the multiplex PCR reads, TCRdb lists one record per CDR3 protein. Among 600,000 or so distinct CDR3 sequences listed, about 14% were seen once. Sequencing was carried out using blood. These receptors were collected from a woman between 45 and 60 years old with Graves' ophthalmopathy. Each CDR3 is given with its conserved first and last residue. A D gene is named only where the DNA matches it firmly. The size field is filled for only some rows; it gives once, few, many or a size class.

d_gene,v_gene,abundance,j_gene,CDR3aa,CDR3nt
.,TRBV6-2/TRBV6-3,once,TRBJ2-7,CASSYSRRNEQYF,TGTGCCAGCAGTTACTCGCGGCGGAACGAGCAGTACTTC
.,TRBV7-3,many,TRBJ2-5,CASSFNGGQGETQYF,TGTGCCAGCAGCTTTAATGGGGGGCAAGGGGAGACCCAGTACTTC
TRBD2,TRBV30,many,TRBJ2-7,CAWTGGDGAYEQYF,TGTGCCTGGACGGGGGGGGACGGAGCCTACGAGCAGTACTTC
TRBD2,TRBV19,many,TRBJ2-2,CASSTGLAGSTTGELFF,TGTGCCAGTAGTACCGGACTAGCGGGTTCGACGACCGGGGAGCTGTTTTTT
.,TRBV7-9,many,TRBJ1-1,CASSLKGLEAFF,TGTGCCAGCAGCTTAAAAGGGCTCGAAGCTTTCTTT
.,TRBV7-3,.,TRBJ1-5,CASSRRGVHNQPQHF,TGTGCCAGCAGCCGTCGAGGGGTCCACAATCAGCCCCAGCATTTT
TRBD1,TRBV12-3/TRBV12-4,many,TRBJ1-5,CASSFGPATGSGQPQHF,TGTGCCAGCAGTTTTGGCCCCGCGACAGGGTCCGGTCAGCCCCAGCATTTT
TRBD2,TRBV3-1,many,TRBJ2-1,CASSPDRGRTSDEQFF,TGTGCCAGCAGCCCTGATCGAGGTCGGACTAGCGATGAGCAGTTCTTC
.,TRBV5-1,many,TRBJ2-2,CASSLGASRNTGELFF,TGCGCCAGCAGCCTGGGAGCTAGTCGGAACACCGGGGAGCTGTTTTTT
TRBD2,TRBV6-1,.,TRBJ2-1,CASRALALAYNEQFF,TGTGCCAGCAGGGCACTAGCGCTAGCCTACAATGAGCAGTTCTTC
TRBD1,TRBV28,.,TRBJ1-6,CASNWDRMNSPLHF,TGTGCCAGCAATTGGGACAGGATGAATTCACCCCTCCACTTT
.,TRBV6-4,few,TRBJ2-1,CASSPRQSYNEQFF,TGTGCCAGCAGTCCTCGACAGAGTTACAATGAGCAGTTCTTC
TRBD1,TRBV7-9,many,TRBJ2-1,CASSYLGQGNNEQFF,TGTGCCAGCAGCTACCTGGGACAGGGAAACAATGAGCAGTTCTTC
.,TRBV28,many,TRBJ2-5,CASSIGQKETQYF,TGTGCCAGCAGCATTGGACAGAAAGAGACCCAGTACTTC
.,TRBV30,many,TRBJ1-3,CAWTLDSSPGNTIYF,TGTGCCTGGACCTTGGACAGTTCTCCCGGAAACACCATATATTTT
.,TRBV4-3,.,TRBJ2-7,CANSQIRQDSYEQYF,TGCGCCAACAGCCAGATTCGACAAGACTCCTACGAGCAGTACTTC
.,TRBV11-2,many,TRBJ2-7,CASTDRSRYEQYF,TGTGCCAGCACCGACAGGTCCAGATACGAGCAGTACTTC
TRBD1,TRBV11-2,many,TRBJ1-1,CASSVPQGARTEAFF,TGTGCCAGCAGCGTCCCACAGGGGGCTCGTACTGAAGCTTTCTTT
TRBD1,TRBV7-2,many,TRBJ2-5,CASSIYRGSPHRETQYF,TGTGCCAGCAGCATCTACAGGGGTTCCCCCCACCGAGAGACCCAGTACTTC
.,TRBV5-1,.,TRBJ2-1,CASSPNIVSSYNEQFF,TGCGCCAGCAGCCCGAATATAGTGAGCTCCTACAATGAGCAGTTCTTC
.,TRBV11-2,many,TRBJ1-2,CASSRIRDPPKGAGYGYTF,TGTGCCAGCAGCCGGATTCGGGACCCACCAAAGGGAGCGGGCTATGGCTACACCTTC
TRBD1,TRBV4-3,few,TRBJ1-2,CASSQYAALAGGLSNYGYTF,TGCGCCAGCAGCCAGTATGCCGCGCTGGCAGGGGGCCTTAGCAACTATGGCTACACCTTC
TRBD2,TRBV7-2,many,TRBJ2-7,CASSLDPAGSYEQYF,TGTGCCAGCAGCTTAGATCCAGCGGGGTCCTACGAGCAGTACTTC
.,TRBV14,many,TRBJ1-1,CASSPSGTFTEAFF,TGTGCCAGCAGCCCTTCCGGGACTTTTACTGAAGCTTTCTTT
TRBD1,TRBV7-3,.,TRBJ2-2,CASSFDRGTGELFF,TGTGCCAGCAGCTTCGACAGGGGCACCGGGGAGCTGTTTTTT
TRBD2,TRBV7-2,many,TRBJ2-1,CASSLDPAGGLRVEQFF,TGTGCCAGCAGCTTAGATCCAGCGGGAGGTTTAAGGGTTGAGCAGTTCTTC
TRBD1,TRBV5-1,many,TRBJ2-1,CASRPGTGYNEQFF,TGCGCCAGCAGACCCGGGACAGGCTACAATGAGCAGTTCTTC
.,TRBV12-3/TRBV12-4,many,TRBJ1-6,CASSPNAGSNSPLHF,TGTGCCAGCAGCCCCAACGCGGGGTCTAATTCACCCCTCCACTTT
.,TRBV18,.,TRBJ1-3,CASSPVYGNAGNTIYF,TGTGCCAGCTCACCAGTGTACGGGAATGCTGGAAACACCATATATTTT
.,TRBV6-5,few,TRBJ1-2,CASSFRVRYGYTF,TGTGCCAGCAGTTTTCGAGTTCGGTATGGCTACACCTTC
.,TRBV9,few,TRBJ2-3,CASSYATDTQYF,TGTGCCAGCAGCTATGCAACAGATACGCAGTATTTT